Below are 30 T cell receptor beta chains sequenced from a single sample in a study of CD8 T cells in Susac syndrome. Random hexamers served to reverse transcribe about 0.45 to 1 ug RNA. TCRdb itself ran the immunoSEQ multiplex PCR reads through MiXCR, one entry per CDR3 protein. Found here are 100,000 to 150,000 distinct CDR3 sequences, over 90% of them singletons; the top ten hold more than 0.095%. Specimen: CD4+ T cells from PBMCs. These receptors were collected from a human donor in good health.

This rearrangement joins TRBV3-1 to TRBJ2-6, with a weak D call TRBD1 (5 bases). V lost 1 base and J 4 bases, leaving 11 bases between the germline ends. Germline lookup yields CDR1 LGHDT and CDR2 YNNKEL (reference sequence). The CDR3 contains 16 residues. The CDR3 sequence: CASSQGYRTGANVLTF. The CDR3 coding sequence is TGTGCCAGCAGCCAAGGTTACAGGACCGGGGCCAACGTCCTGACTTTC.

The V call is TRBV27, the J call TRBJ2-5; TRBD2 agrees at 10 bases. The germline gives CDR1 MNHEY, CDR2 SMNVEV (reference sequence). V lost 5 bases to trimming and J lost 3 bases; unmatched junction nucleotides: 9. This CDR3 has 16 residues. CDR3 loop: CASSQRGLAGEETQYF. The CDR3 DNA is TGTGCCAGCAGTCAACGGGGGCTAGCGGGAGAAGAGACCCAGTACTTC.

The gene calls are TRBV19 and TRBJ1-4; no firm D call. Germline V lookup: CDR1 LNHDA, CDR2 SQIVND (reference sequence). V gave up 6 bases and J gave up 8 bases, with 7 bases separating them. CDR3 size: 11 residues. In DNA form, the CDR3 reads TGTGCCAGTAGCTGGGGAGAAAAACTGTTTTTT. Translated: CASSWGEKLFF.

This clonotype was seen only once. DNA for the CDR3: TGTGCCAGCAGTTACCCGGCGGGCTCAGGGGGCGAGCAGTACTTC. This sequence encodes CASSYPAGSGGEQYF. The J gene is TRBJ2-7, the V gene TRBV28; 7 bases line up with TRBD1. The V gene end was trimmed by 4 bases and the J gene end by 6 bases; junction bases not matched to a gene: 12. Germline V gives CDR1 MDHEN, CDR2 SYDVKM. The CDR3 runs to 15 residues.

This clonotype was recorded once. The chain couples TRBV18 to TRBJ1-1; 8 positions match TRBD1. Losses at the gene ends were 2 bases for V and 0 bases for J; bases not matched to a gene: 5. From germline, CDR1 is KGHSH and CDR2 LQKENI. The CDR3 extends over 16 amino acids. The CDR3 DNA follows: TGTGCCAGCTCACCATTTGGACAGGGCCTGAACACTGAAGCTTTCTTT. Amino acids: CASSPFGQGLNTEAFF. The whole variable domain, remainder taken from reference TRBV18 and TRBJ1-1, is NAGVMQNPRHLVRRRGQEARLRCSPMKGHSHVYWYRQLPEEGLKFMVYLQKENIIDESGMPKERFSAEFPKEGPSILRIQQVVRGDSAAYFCASSPFGQGLNTEAFFGQGTRLTVV.

The chain joins TRBV12-3 or TRBV12-4 to TRBJ2-7, with 8 bases lining up with TRBD1. The CDR3 runs to 15 residues. V was pared by 6 bases and J by 0 bases, with 7 bases of the junction left unmatched. CDR3 DNA sequence: TGTGCCAGCAGGGACCGGACAGGGAGCTCCTACGAGCAGTACTTC. Its protein is CASRDRTGSSYEQYF.

The chain links TRBV5-6 to TRBJ2-6; 7 nucleotides line up with TRBD2. The CDR3 covers 17 residues. Germline V lookup: CDR1 SGHDT, CDR2 YYEEEE. After removal of 5 bases from V and 1 base from J, the junction contained 9 bases not matched to a gene. CDR3 sequence reads: CASSSTTSSSGANVLTF. The CDR3 DNA sequence: TGTGCCAGCAGTTCGACGACTAGCTCTTCTGGGGCCAACGTCCTGACTTTC.

The chain employs TRBV29-1 and TRBJ1-2; D is possibly TRBD1 (6 bases). This CDR3 is built from 12 residues. V lost 7 bases to trimming and J lost 2 bases, with 11 bases between them. Germline V gene data show CDR1 as SQVTM and CDR2 as ANQGSEA. In nucleotides, the CDR3 is TGCAGCGGCGCAGGACAGAACTATGGCTACACCTTC. It translates to CSGAGQNYGYTF.

About this clonotype itself: A junction end diverges from the germline sequence, so it may reflect a read error. The chain uses TRBV29-1 and TRBJ2-5; D remains ambiguous. The CDR3 contains 12 residues. Germline V gives CDR1 SQVTM, CDR2 ANQGSEA. CDR3 nucleotide sequence: TGCAGCGCTGAACACCTCCAAGAGACCCAGTACTTC. Translated, it gives CSAEHLQETQYF.

This chain joins TRBV5-4 and TRBJ2-1; the match to TRBD1 covers 7 bases. After removal of 0 bases from V and 0 bases from J, the junction contained 3 bases not matched to a gene. The CDR3 extends over 16 amino acids. Germline V gives CDR1 SGHNT, CDR2 YYREEE (reference sequence). The CDR3 spells CASSLEGASSYNEQFF. CDR3 bases: TGTGCCAGCAGCTTGGAGGGGGCGAGCTCCTACAATGAGCAGTTCTTC.

The chain is built from TRBV29-1 and TRBJ1-5; D is undetermined. The CDR3 has 14 residues. The germline V gene has CDR1 SQVTM and CDR2 ANQGSEA. Trimming took off 4 bases at V and 3 bases at J, with 13 bases between the two ends. CDR3 sequence reads: CSVVSSDHNQPQHF. As DNA, the CDR3 is TGCAGCGTTGTGTCGTCAGACCACAATCAGCCCCAGCATTTT.

This clonotype was counted only a few times. This chain joins TRBV3-1 and TRBJ2-7; D remains ambiguous. The CDR3 is made up of 13 amino acids. Germline assignment: CDR1 LGHDT and CDR2 YNNKEL (reference sequence). Trimming stripped 6 bases from V and 3 bases from J, with 12 bases between. The CDR3 sequence: CASSSVIRYEQYF. As DNA, the CDR3 is TGTGCCAGCAGTTCAGTAATTCGCTACGAGCAGTACTTC.

This sequence joins TRBV28 and TRBJ2-5; the D gene is possibly TRBD2 (6 bases). CDR1 MDHEN and CDR2 SYDVKM come from the germline V gene. V lost 7 bases and J lost 4, with 19 bases in between. The CDR3 totals 15 residues. The CDR3 region has the DNA TGTGCCAGCAACGTAGGGAGGAGACATGGAGAGACCCAGTACTTC. Translated: CASNVGRRHGETQYF.

The CDR3 bases are TGTGCCAGCAGTTTAAGGGGACAAGGCGGAGATACGCAGTATTTT. It specifies CASSLRGQGGDTQYF. V is TRBV27 and J is TRBJ2-3; tentative D call: TRBD1 (6 bases). V dropped 2 bases and J dropped 5 bases, with 14 bases sitting between them. Germline assignment: CDR1 MNHEY and CDR2 SMNVEV (reference sequence). This CDR3 is 15 amino acids long.

The chain combines TRBV20-1 with TRBJ2-3; D remains ambiguous. Germline-derived CDR1 and CDR2 are DFQATT and SNEGSKA (reference sequence). This CDR3 spans 14 amino acids. V was trimmed by 1 base and J by 1 base, leaving 9 bases between them. This CDR3 is CSARGPRGTDTQYF. CDR3 sequence (DNA): TGCAGTGCTAGAGGGCCAAGGGGCACAGATACGCAGTATTTT.

CDR3 DNA sequence: TGCGCCAGCAGCCCATTCGGGGCCAACGTCCTGACTTTC. Translation gives CASSPFGANVLTF. The chain is built from TRBV5-1 and TRBJ2-6; no clear D gene. CDR3 length: 13 amino acids. Trimming took 4 bases from V and 4 from J, leaving 6 bases between them. Germline CDR1 is SGHRS and CDR2 is YFSETQ.

In its sample, this clonotype was seen once. This chain joins TRBV7-2 and TRBJ2-6; 9 bases match TRBD2. After removal of 5 bases from V and 2 bases from J, the junction contained 1 base not matched to a gene. This CDR3 is 15 amino acids long. Germline V gene data show CDR1 as SGHTA and CDR2 as FQGNSA. CDR3 DNA: TGTGCCAGCAGCCAGCGGGAGGCTGGGGCCAACGTCCTGACTTTC. Protein product: CASSQREAGANVLTF.

The gene calls are TRBV18 and TRBJ1-1; 7 nucleotides line up with TRBD1. The CDR3 is 15 amino acids. Germline V gene lookup returns CDR1 KGHSH and CDR2 LQKENI. V shed 4 bases, J shed 0 bases, and the junction held 5 bases outside the gene matches. The CDR3, as DNA: TGTGCCAGCTCACTTACGGGACAGCTGAACACTGAAGCTTTCTTT. It specifies CASSLTGQLNTEAFF.

The chain employs TRBV20-1 and TRBJ2-7, with 12 bases identical to TRBD2. There are 14 residues in the CDR3. Germline CDR1 and CDR2: DFQATT and SNEGSKA (reference sequence). J was trimmed by 6 bases and V by 3 bases; bases with no gene match: 6. CDR3 protein: CSARTSGSWSEQYF. The CDR3 nucleotides are TGCAGTGCTAGGACTAGCGGGAGCTGGTCCGAGCAGTACTTC.

This clonotype has just one count. This sequence joins TRBV4-1 and TRBJ2-1; 10 bases agree with TRBD2. With 0 bases clipped from V and 9 bases from J, the junction kept 5 bases outside the gene matches. The germline V gene has CDR1 MGHRA and CDR2 YSYEKL. CDR3 length equals 15 residues. CDR3 region: CASSQEPSGRAEQFF. CDR3 nucleotide sequence: TGCGCCAGCAGCCAAGAACCCAGCGGGAGGGCTGAGCAGTTCTTC.

As DNA, the CDR3 is TGTGCCAGCATCGTGGGACAGGGTTTGTCGGGCTACGAGCAGTACTTC. Residues: CASIVGQGLSGYEQYF. The rearrangement links TRBV2 to TRBJ2-7; 9 bases match TRBD1. Germline trimming cut 7 bases from V and 3 bases from J; bases unmatched to any gene: 13. The length of the CDR3 is 16 residues. In germline, CDR1 is SNHLY, CDR2 FYNNEI.

The rearrangement uses TRBV7-9 and TRBJ2-5, with D maybe TRBD1 (6 bases). CDR1 and CDR2 from the germline V gene are SEHNR and FQNEAQ (reference sequence). V lost 3 bases and J 1 base, leaving 9 bases between the germline ends. There are 14 residues in the CDR3. The CDR3 loop reads CASSFQGFQETQYF. In DNA, the CDR3 is TGTGCCAGCAGCTTCCAGGGGTTCCAAGAGACCCAGTACTTC.

The chain carries TRBV9 and TRBJ2-3; D is possibly TRBD1 (6 bases). Trimming took off 4 bases at V and 0 bases at J, with 15 bases between the two ends. CDR3 length equals 16 residues. The germline V gene has CDR1 SGDLS and CDR2 YYNGEE. The CDR3 reads CASSPEVDRSTDTQYF. The CDR3 DNA reads TGTGCCAGCAGCCCAGAAGTCGACAGGAGCACAGATACGCAGTATTTT.

The chain combines TRBV12-5 with TRBJ2-2; D not resolved. Trimming pared 1 base from V and 4 bases from J, leaving 7 bases between. The CDR3 extends over 14 amino acids. From germline, CDR1 is LGHNT and CDR2 FRNRAP. The DNA for the CDR3 is TGTGCTAGTGGTTTGGGGTTGGGCACCGGGGAGCTGTTTTTT. Its protein is CASGLGLGTGELFF.

The chain carries TRBV27 and TRBJ2-7, with a weak D call TRBD2 (6 bases). V lost 6 bases and J 1 base, leaving 13 bases between the germline ends. CDR1 and CDR2 from the germline V gene are MNHEY and SMNVEV (reference sequence). This CDR3 region has 14 residues. DNA of the CDR3: TGTGCCAGCAGAAATAGCGGTCCTTCCTACGAGCAGTACTTC. Translation gives CASRNSGPSYEQYF.

The rearrangement joins TRBV15 to TRBJ2-3, with D tentatively TRBD1 or TRBD2 (5 bases each). CDR1 LNHNV and CDR2 YYDKDF come from the germline V gene (reference sequence). Trimming took 4 bases from V and 1 from J, leaving 12 bases between them. There are 15 residues in the CDR3. CDR3 sequence: CATSTWLGGTDTQYF. CDR3 nucleotide sequence: TGTGCCACCAGCACTTGGTTGGGGGGCACAGATACGCAGTATTTT.

The chain has TRBV12-3 or TRBV12-4 and TRBJ1-1; D possibly corresponds to TRBD1 (6 bases). V was pared by 4 bases and J by 1 base, with 10 bases between. The CDR3 has 14 residues. The CDR3 bases are TGTGCCAGCAGTTCGGGGACACGGAACACTGAAGCTTTCTTT. Its protein is CASSSGTRNTEAFF.

This sequence joins TRBV27 and TRBJ2-7; unclear D gene. This CDR3 contains 16 residues. Germline CDR1 and CDR2: MNHEY and SMNVEV (reference sequence). V lost 0 bases and J 3 bases, leaving 15 bases between the germline ends. The CDR3 here is CASSLSGASPFYEQYF. CDR3 DNA: TGTGCCAGCAGTTTATCAGGCGCAAGTCCCTTCTACGAGCAGTACTTC.

The chain joins TRBV7-9 to TRBJ2-1, with TRBD2 identical over 9 bases. V lost 5 bases to trimming and J lost 9 bases; unmatched junction nucleotides: 14. Germline CDR1 and CDR2: SEHNR and FQNEAQ (reference sequence). This CDR3 spans 16 amino acids. CDR3 residues: CASSPSGGGRAGEQFF. CDR3 coding DNA: TGTGCCAGCAGCCCAAGCGGTGGCGGGAGGGCCGGTGAGCAGTTCTTC.

The rearrangement links TRBV5-1 to TRBJ2-1; 8 nucleotides match TRBD2. V lost 4 bases and J lost 2; bases outside the gene matches: 8. The CDR3 has 16 amino acids. In germline, CDR1 is SGHRS, CDR2 YFSETQ. The CDR3 region is CASSPREGGAYNEQFF. The CDR3 DNA sequence: TGCGCCAGCAGCCCCCGGGAGGGCGGGGCCTACAATGAGCAGTTCTTC.